This record looks at one T cell receptor beta chain sequence and its context. The data are from a study of blood T cell repertoires in COVID-19. The overall study: In each case, the material was cDNA or gDNA derived from T cells, B-cell-depleted T cells, or PBMCs.

In the source study's methods: Amplification of reference gene primers provided the estimated nucleated cell counts. Only in-frame clones appear in the TCRdb table, and some are missing; sequencing was by immunoSEQ multiplex PCR. That table furnishes V, J and clone size, whereas the DNA furnished D and trimming. This table has about 200,000 clones, around four fifths appearing once. CDR3 length: 18 residues. The J segment lost 0 bases and the V segment lost 0 bases, leaving 5 bases of the junction unmatched. Germline V gives CDR1 MNHEY, CDR2 SMNVEV (reference sequence). This chain joins TRBV27 and TRBJ2-2; 9 bases are a match to TRBD2. Sequencing input: peripheral blood. This sequence was found in a woman in her fifties or sixties with active or convalescent COVID-19. The CDR3 nucleotides read TGTGCCAGCAGTTTATCGGGCGGGGGGGACACGAACACCGGGGAGCTGTTTTTT. Translated, it gives CASSLSGGGDTNTGELFF.